The next 7 T cell receptor beta chains were all read from a single sample in a study of cytomegalovirus exposure and HLA in healthy donors. The study ran its PCR with 60 Vbeta and 13 Jbeta primers. Here immunoSEQ multiplex PCR was the method, and the copy in TCRdb shows in-frame clones only, minus some. The data show 130,000 to 150,000 clones, with approximately 82% seen just once and around a tenth held by the top ten. The source material was PBMCs. All receptors come from a woman aged 55-75 years in good health and CMV-seropositive.

This clone was observed a single time. J is TRBJ2-7 and V is TRBV5-1; 7 bases are a match to TRBD2. The CDR3 contains 13 residues. The V segment lost 4 bases and the J segment 3 bases; nucleotides outside the gene matches: 4. Germline assignment: CDR1 SGHRS and CDR2 YFSETQ. The chain's CDR3 is CASSRGEDYEQYF. Here the CDR3 DNA reads TGCGCCAGCAGCCGGGGGGAGGACTACGAGCAGTACTTC.

The chain links TRBV5-4 to TRBJ2-5; a weak D match, TRBD2 (6 bases). Germline V gives CDR1 SGHNT, CDR2 YYREEE (reference sequence). Deletions cut 1 base from V and 4 bases from J, with 14 bases between. The CDR3 has 15 residues. The CDR3: CASSLKGGIVETQYF. For the CDR3, the DNA is TGTGCCAGCAGCTTGAAGGGCGGGATAGTAGAGACCCAGTACTTC.

The V call is TRBV28, the J call TRBJ2-7, with 7 nucleotides matching TRBD2. This CDR3 region has 16 residues. V dropped 7 bases and J dropped 3; count of bases not matched to a gene: 15. CDR1 and CDR2 from the germline V gene are MDHEN and SYDVKM. In DNA form, the CDR3 reads TGTGCCAGCACTTGGGGGGGAGCCCCTCAAAACTACGAGCAGTACTTC. Its translation is CASTWGGAPQNYEQYF.

The V gene is TRBV29-1, the J gene TRBJ2-1; the match to TRBD1 covers 10 bases. The CDR3 loop spans 14 amino acids. The trim removed 6 bases at V and 9 bases at J, leaving 11 bases unmatched. Per the germline V gene, CDR1 is SQVTM and CDR2 is ANQGSEA. CDR3 loop: CSVGLDRGPSEQFF. CDR3 in DNA: TGCAGCGTGGGCCTTGACAGGGGGCCGAGTGAGCAGTTCTTC.

The V gene is TRBV11-1, the J gene TRBJ2-5; D is undetermined. CDR3 length equals 14 residues. Germline V gene lookup returns CDR1 SGHAT and CDR2 FQDESV (reference sequence). Trimming took off 7 bases at V and 5 bases at J, with 17 bases between the two ends. The CDR3, as DNA: TGTGCCAGCACTATAGCACGGTATTCGGAGACCCAGTACTTC. The encoded protein is CASTIARYSETQYF.

The CDR3 reads CASSFQGDEQFF. The CDR3 DNA is TGTGCCAGCAGTTTCCAGGGTGATGAGCAGTTCTTC. The chain carries TRBV27 and TRBJ2-1; D is possibly TRBD1 (5 bases). Trimming shortened V by 3 bases and J by 8 bases, and 8 bases separated the two germline ends. The CDR3 is 12 amino acids. Germline V gene lookup returns CDR1 MNHEY and CDR2 SMNVEV (reference sequence).

The gene calls are TRBV2 and TRBJ1-2; TRBD1 is a possible D gene (6 bases). V shed 8 bases and J shed 3 bases, with 7 bases lying between them. The germline V gene has CDR1 SNHLY and CDR2 FYNNEI. The CDR3 is made up of 11 amino acids. Written as DNA, the CDR3 is TGTGCCAGCGCAGGGGACTATGGCTACACCTTC. This codes for CASAGDYGYTF.